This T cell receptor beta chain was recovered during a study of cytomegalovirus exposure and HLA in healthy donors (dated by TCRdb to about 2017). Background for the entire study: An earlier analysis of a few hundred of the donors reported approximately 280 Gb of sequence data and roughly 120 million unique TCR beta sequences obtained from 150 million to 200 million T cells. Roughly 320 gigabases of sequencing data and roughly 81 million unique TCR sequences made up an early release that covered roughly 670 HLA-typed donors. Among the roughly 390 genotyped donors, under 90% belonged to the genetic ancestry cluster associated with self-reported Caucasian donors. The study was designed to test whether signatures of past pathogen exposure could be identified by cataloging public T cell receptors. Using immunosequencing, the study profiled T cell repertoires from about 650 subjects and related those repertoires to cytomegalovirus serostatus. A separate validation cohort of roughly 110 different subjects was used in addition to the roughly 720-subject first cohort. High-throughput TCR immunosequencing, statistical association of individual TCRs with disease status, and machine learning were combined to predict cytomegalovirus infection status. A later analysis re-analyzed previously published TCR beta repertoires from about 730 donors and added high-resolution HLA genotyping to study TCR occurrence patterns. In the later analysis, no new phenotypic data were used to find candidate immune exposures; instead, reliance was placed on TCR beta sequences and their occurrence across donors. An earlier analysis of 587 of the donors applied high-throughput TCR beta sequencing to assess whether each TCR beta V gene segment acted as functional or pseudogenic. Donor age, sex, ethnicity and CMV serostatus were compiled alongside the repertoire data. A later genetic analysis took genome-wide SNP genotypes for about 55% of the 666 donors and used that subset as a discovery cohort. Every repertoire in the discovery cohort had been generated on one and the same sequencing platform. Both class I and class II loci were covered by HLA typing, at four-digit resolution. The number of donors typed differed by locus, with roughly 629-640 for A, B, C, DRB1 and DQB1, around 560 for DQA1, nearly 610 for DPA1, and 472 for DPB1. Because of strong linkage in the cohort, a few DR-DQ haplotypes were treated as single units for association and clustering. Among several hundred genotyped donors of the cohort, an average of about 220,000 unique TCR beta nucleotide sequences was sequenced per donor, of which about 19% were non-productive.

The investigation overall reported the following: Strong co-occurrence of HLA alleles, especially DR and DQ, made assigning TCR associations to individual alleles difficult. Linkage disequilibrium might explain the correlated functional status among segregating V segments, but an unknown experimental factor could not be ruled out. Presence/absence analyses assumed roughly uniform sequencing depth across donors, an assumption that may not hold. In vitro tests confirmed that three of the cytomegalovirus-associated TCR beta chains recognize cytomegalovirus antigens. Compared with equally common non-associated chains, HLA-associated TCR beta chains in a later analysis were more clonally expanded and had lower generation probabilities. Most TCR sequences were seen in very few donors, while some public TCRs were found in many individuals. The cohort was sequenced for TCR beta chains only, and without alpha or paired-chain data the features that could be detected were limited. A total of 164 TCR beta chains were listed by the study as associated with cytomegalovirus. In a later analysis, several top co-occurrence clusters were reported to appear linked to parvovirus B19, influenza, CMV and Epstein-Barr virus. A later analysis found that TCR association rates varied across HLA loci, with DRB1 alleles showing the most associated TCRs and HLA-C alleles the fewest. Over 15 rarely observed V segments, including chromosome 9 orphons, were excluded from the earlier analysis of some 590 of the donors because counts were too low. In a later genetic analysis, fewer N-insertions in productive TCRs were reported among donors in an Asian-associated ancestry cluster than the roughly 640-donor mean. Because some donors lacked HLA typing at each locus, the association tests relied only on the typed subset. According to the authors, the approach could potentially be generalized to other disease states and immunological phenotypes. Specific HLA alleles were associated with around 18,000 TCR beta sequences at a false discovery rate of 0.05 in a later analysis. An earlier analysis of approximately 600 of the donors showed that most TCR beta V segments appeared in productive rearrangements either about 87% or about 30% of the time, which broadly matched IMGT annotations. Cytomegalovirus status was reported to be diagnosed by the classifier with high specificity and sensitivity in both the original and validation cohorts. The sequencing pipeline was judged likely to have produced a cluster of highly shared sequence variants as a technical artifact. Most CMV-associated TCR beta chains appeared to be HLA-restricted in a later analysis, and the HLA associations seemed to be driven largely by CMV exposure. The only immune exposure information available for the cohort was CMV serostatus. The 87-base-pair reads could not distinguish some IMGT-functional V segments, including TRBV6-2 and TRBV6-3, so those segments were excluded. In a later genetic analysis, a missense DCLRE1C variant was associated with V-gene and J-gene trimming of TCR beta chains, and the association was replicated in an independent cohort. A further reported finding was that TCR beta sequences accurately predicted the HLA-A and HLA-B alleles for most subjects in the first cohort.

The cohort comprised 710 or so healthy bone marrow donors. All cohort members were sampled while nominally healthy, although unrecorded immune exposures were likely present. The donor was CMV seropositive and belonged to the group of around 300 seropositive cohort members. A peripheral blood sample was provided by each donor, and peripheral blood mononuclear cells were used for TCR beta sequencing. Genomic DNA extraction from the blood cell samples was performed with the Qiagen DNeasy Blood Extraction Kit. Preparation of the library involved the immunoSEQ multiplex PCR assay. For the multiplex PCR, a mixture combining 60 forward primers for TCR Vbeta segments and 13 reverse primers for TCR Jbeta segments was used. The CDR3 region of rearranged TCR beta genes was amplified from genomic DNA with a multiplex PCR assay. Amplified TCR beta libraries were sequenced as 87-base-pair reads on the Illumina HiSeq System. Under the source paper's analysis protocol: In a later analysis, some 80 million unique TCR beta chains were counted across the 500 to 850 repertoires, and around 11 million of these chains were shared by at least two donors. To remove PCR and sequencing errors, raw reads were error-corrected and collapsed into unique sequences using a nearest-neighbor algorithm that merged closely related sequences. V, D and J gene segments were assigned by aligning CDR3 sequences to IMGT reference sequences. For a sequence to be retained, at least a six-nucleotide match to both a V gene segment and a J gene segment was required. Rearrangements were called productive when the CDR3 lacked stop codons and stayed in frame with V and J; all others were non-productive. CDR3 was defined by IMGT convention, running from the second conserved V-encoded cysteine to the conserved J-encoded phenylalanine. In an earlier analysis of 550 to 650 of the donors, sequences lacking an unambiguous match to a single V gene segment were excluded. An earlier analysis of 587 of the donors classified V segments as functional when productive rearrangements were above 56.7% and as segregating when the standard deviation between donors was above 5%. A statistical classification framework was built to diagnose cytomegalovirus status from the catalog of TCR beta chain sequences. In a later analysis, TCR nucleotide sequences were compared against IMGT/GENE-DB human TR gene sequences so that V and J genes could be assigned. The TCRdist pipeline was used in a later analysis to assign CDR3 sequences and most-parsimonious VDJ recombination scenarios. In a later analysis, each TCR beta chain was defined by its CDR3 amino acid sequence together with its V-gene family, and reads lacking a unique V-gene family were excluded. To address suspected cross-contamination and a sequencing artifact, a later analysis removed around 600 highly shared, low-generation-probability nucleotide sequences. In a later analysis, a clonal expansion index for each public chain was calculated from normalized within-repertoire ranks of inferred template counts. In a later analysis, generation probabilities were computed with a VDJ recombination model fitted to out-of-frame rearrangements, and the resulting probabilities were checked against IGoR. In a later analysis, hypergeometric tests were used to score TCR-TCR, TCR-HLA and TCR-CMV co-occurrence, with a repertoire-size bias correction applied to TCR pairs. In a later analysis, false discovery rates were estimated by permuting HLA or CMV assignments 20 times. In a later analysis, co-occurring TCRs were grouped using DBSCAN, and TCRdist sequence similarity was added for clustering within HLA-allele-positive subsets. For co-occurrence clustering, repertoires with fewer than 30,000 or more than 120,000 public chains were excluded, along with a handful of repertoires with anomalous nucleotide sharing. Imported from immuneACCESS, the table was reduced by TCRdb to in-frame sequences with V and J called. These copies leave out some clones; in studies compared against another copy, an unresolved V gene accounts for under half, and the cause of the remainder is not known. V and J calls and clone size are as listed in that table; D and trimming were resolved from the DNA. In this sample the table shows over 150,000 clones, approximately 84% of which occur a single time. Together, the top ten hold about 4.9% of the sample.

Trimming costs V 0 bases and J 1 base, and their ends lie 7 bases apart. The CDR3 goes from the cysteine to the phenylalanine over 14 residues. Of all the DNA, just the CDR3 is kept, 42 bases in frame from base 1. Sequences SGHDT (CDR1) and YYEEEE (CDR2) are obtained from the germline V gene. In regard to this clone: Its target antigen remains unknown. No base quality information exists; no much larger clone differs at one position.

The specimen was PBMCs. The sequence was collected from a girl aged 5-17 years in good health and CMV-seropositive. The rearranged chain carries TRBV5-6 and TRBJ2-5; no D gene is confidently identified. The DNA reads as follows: TGTGCCAGCAGCTTGGCCCAGTCCCAAGAGACCCAGTACTTC. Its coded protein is CASSLAQSQETQYF.